This T cell receptor (beta chain) came from a study of T-cell memory formation after mild COVID-19. This clonotype appeared many times. UMIs and sample barcodes were carried by the TCR alpha and TCR beta cDNA libraries that 5'RACE produced using constant-segment primers. TCRdb re-called the 5' RACE reads through MiXCR, storing one row per CDR3 protein. The sample lists approximately 300,000 distinct CDR3 sequences; roughly 8.2% were seen once. The ends were cut back, 5 bases at V and 0 bases at J, with 10 bases in the middle. The CDR3 loop spans 15 amino acids. In germline, CDR1 is SGHTA, CDR2 FQGNSA.

The V gene is TRBV7-2, the J gene TRBJ1-4; D is possibly TRBD1 (6 bases). This sequence originates from a man between 18 and 29 years old who had mild COVID-19 (a few samples of this study predate the infection). Cell type and time point are not known. Sample: PBMCs or a T cell subset sorted from them (not recorded which). In nucleotides, the CDR3 is TGTGCCAGCAGCCCAACAGGGACAACTAATGAAAAACTGTTTTTT. Amino acid sequence: CASSPTGTTNEKLFF.